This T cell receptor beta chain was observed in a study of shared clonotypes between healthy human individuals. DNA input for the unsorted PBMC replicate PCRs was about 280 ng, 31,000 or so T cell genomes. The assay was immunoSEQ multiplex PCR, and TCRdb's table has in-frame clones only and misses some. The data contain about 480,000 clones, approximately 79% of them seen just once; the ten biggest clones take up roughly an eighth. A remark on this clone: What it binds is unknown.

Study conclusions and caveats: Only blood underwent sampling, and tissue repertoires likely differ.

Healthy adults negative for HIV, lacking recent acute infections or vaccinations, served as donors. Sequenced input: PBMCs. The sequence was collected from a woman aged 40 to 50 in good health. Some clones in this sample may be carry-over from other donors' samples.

The CDR3 loop reads CASSKRTGQNYGYTF. CDR3 bases: TGTGCCAGCAGTAAACGTACGGGACAGAACTATGGCTACACCTTC. The genes are TRBV6-6 and TRBJ1-2; 7 positions match TRBD1. Unmatched junction bases numbered 8, after V lost 5 bases and J lost 2 bases. The germline V gene has CDR1 MNHNY and CDR2 SVGAGI (reference sequence). CDR3 length equals 15 residues.